Listed here are 9 T cell receptor beta chains from one sample, sequenced in a study of long-term antiretroviral therapy in people with HIV. Version v3.0 of the immunoSEQ assay was performed at survey level. Using immunoSEQ multiplex PCR, the repertoire was profiled, and TCRdb retains in-frame clones only, with some absent. The data hold some 38,000 clones, with 80% observed a single time. Sequenced material: unsorted PBMCs, taken 1.5 years after starting antiretroviral therapy. The receptor source for this set is a man younger than 35 with HIV.

V and J are TRBV6-6 and TRBJ2-7; D unclear. In germline, CDR1 is MNHNY, CDR2 SVGAGI (reference sequence). The CDR3 has 15 residues. The V gene lost 0 bases and the J gene lost 2 bases, with 11 bases spanning the gap. The CDR3 protein is CASSYSAGQTYEQYF. Written as DNA, the CDR3 is TGTGCCAGCAGTTACTCGGCAGGTCAAACCTACGAGCAGTACTTC.

V is TRBV10-3 and J is TRBJ2-7, with no clear D. The CDR3 runs to 13 residues. V lost 0 bases and J lost 5, with 8 bases in between. CDR1 is ENHRY and CDR2 is SYGVKD in the germline V gene. Here the CDR3 reads CAISESNVNEQYF. CDR3 nucleotides: TGTGCCATCAGTGAGTCGAATGTTAACGAGCAGTACTTC.

V is TRBV4-3 and J is TRBJ1-4, with 10 bases aligning to TRBD1. The CDR3 runs to 15 residues. Germline V lookup: CDR1 LGHNA, CDR2 YSLEER. V lost 5 bases to trimming and J lost 8 bases; unmatched junction nucleotides: 8. The CDR3 loop reads CASSSDRDRGEKLFF. In nucleotides, the CDR3 is TGCGCCAGCAGCTCAGACCGGGACAGGGGAGAAAAACTGTTTTTT.

The rearrangement joins TRBV7-8 to TRBJ1-2; 10 nucleotides agree with TRBD1. CDR1 SGHVS and CDR2 FQNEAQ come from the germline V gene. After removal of 3 bases from V and 7 bases from J, the junction contained 2 bases not matched to a gene. The CDR3 length is 13 residues. The CDR3 nucleotides read TGTGCCAGCAGCTTCGGACAGGGGGGTGGCTACACCTTC. Its protein product is CASSFGQGGGYTF.

The rearrangement links TRBV7-2 to TRBJ2-7; D may be TRBD1 (6 bases). The V gene's germline CDR1 is SGHTA and CDR2 FQGNSA. The V end was cut by 3 bases, the J end by 6 bases, with 15 bases between. There are 14 residues in the CDR3. As DNA, the CDR3 is TGTGCCAGCAGCTTCGGGGACATAGGAGGCGAGCAGTACTTC. Its translation: CASSFGDIGGEQYF.

The gene calls are TRBV19 and TRBJ2-2; possible D gene TRBD2, 6 bases. V was shortened by 10 bases and J by 3 bases, with 15 bases between the two germline ends. Germline V gene lookup returns CDR1 LNHDA and CDR2 SQIVND (reference sequence). The CDR3 consists of 14 residues. The CDR3 DNA reads as TGTGCCACCTTGGAGGGGCACTACACCGGGGAGCTGTTTTTT. It yields the protein CATLEGHYTGELFF.

This clone was detected only once. The chain joins TRBV2 to TRBJ1-3, with 11 bases aligning to TRBD1. The trim removed 8 bases at V and 4 bases at J, leaving 7 bases unmatched. The CDR3 is 15 amino acids. The germline V gene has CDR1 SNHLY and CDR2 FYNNEI. CDR3 in amino acids: CASGSGQGVGNTIYF. CDR3 in DNA: TGTGCCAGCGGCTCGGGACAGGGGGTCGGAAACACCATATATTTT.

The V gene is TRBV7-2, the J gene TRBJ1-2; tentative D call: TRBD1 (5 bases). The ends were cut back, 0 bases at V and 7 bases at J, with 9 bases in the middle. In germline, CDR1 is SGHTA, CDR2 FQGNSA. The CDR3 is 13 amino acids. The CDR3 sequence is CASSLAPGSGYTF. The CDR3 DNA sequence: TGTGCCAGCAGCTTAGCCCCAGGGAGTGGCTACACCTTC.

The genes are TRBV11-2 and TRBJ1-4; TRBD1 is a possible D gene (5 bases). This CDR3 has 19 residues. V was clipped by 0 bases and J by 0 bases, with 17 bases between them. Per the germline V gene, CDR1 is SGHAT and CDR2 is FQNNGV. The CDR3 DNA follows: TGTGCCAGCAGCTTAGATCGGGGACGCTTGGGGGCAACTAATGAAAAACTGTTTTTT. Amino acid sequence: CASSLDRGRLGATNEKLFF.